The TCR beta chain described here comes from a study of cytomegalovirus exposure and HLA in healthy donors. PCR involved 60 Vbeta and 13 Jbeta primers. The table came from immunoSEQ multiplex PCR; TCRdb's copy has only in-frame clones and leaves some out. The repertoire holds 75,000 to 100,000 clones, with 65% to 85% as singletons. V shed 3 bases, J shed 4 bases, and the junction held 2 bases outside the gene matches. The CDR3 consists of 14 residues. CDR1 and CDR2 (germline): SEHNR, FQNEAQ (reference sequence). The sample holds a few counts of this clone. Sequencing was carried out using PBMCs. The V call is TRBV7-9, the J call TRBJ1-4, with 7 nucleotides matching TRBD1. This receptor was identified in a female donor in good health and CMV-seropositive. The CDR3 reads CASSFSGGNEKLFF. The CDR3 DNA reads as TGTGCCAGCAGCTTTTCAGGGGGTAATGAAAAACTGTTTTTT.